These 29 T cell receptor beta chains originate from one sample sequenced in a study of T cell responses to AZD1222 COVID-19 vaccine. Profiled with immunoSEQ multiplex PCR; TCRdb holds only in-frame clones, not every one. Of 140,000 to 150,000 clones in the sample, about 91% were seen once. The sequences come from peripheral blood, collected on day 0 of AZD1222 vaccination. The receptor source for this set is an adult in good health.

The chain joins TRBV2 to TRBJ1-2; possible D gene TRBD1, 5 bases. The CDR3 length is 14 residues. Trimming left V 6 bases short and J 7 bases short, with 18 bases between. CDR1 and CDR2 from the germline V gene are SNHLY and FYNNEI. CDR3 sequence: CASSEYFQGTGYTF. The CDR3 DNA reads TGTGCCAGCAGCGAATATTTTCAGGGAACTGGCTACACCTTC.

This chain uses TRBV5-6 with TRBJ1-1; 7 nucleotides align to TRBD1. CDR3 size: 16 residues. CDR1 and CDR2 (germline): SGHDT, YYEEEE. The trim removed 0 bases at V and 4 bases at J, leaving 9 bases unmatched. DNA for the CDR3: TGTGCCAGCAGCTTGGTACCGACAGGGTGGAGCACTGAAGCTTTCTTT. The encoded protein is CASSLVPTGWSTEAFF.

The rearrangement uses TRBV7-2 and TRBJ1-1; D may be TRBD1 (5 bases). Germline values: CDR1 SGHTA, CDR2 FQGNSA. There are 15 residues in the CDR3. The ends were cut back, 5 bases at V and 3 bases at J, with 16 bases in the middle. The CDR3 region is CASSLTFSGDTEAFF. The CDR3 DNA sequence: TGTGCCAGCAGCCTTACCTTTTCGGGGGACACTGAAGCTTTCTTT.

This clone was observed a handful of times. This same CDR3 is encoded by further DNA sequences in the sample. The gene calls are TRBV6-2 or TRBV6-3 and TRBJ1-1, with TRBD1 as a possible D gene (5 bases). Trimming took 3 bases from V and 1 from J, leaving 6 bases between them. Looked up from germline, CDR1 is MNHEY and CDR2 is SVGEGT. There are 13 residues in the CDR3. CDR3 sequence: CASSYGGNTEAFF. The CDR3 nucleotides read TGTGCCAGCAGTTATGGGGGGAACACTGAAGCTTTCTTT.

The CDR3 bases are TGTGCCAGCAGCTATGATCCCGGGACGTCCCTCTCCTACGAGCAGTACTTC. It specifies CASSYDPGTSLSYEQYF. This chain joins TRBV7-2 and TRBJ2-7; the D gene could be TRBD1 or TRBD2 (5 bases each). The germline V gene has CDR1 SGHTA and CDR2 FQGNSA. The V end lost 4 bases, the J end lost 0 bases, and 19 bases lay between the germline ends. This CDR3 contains 17 residues.

J is TRBJ2-5 and V is TRBV3-1 (or the pseudogene TRBV3-2), with D perhaps being TRBD1 or TRBD2 (7 bases each). The V end was cut by 5 bases, the J end by 4 bases, with 20 bases between. The germline gives CDR1 LGHDT, CDR2 YNNKEL (reference sequence). The CDR3 sequence is 16 residues long. CDR3 coding DNA: TGTGCCAGCAGCAAGTACTCAGGGGGGGGGTTAGAGACCCAGTACTTC. Its protein is CASSKYSGGGLETQYF.

The chain joins TRBV4-2 to TRBJ2-3; possible D gene TRBD2, 7 bases. Germline V gene data show CDR1 as LGHNA and CDR2 as YNFKEQ. This CDR3 has 18 amino acids. V gave up 4 bases and J gave up 7 bases, with 27 bases separating them. CDR3 sequence reads: CASSPRAGATLEQNTQYF. The CDR3 DNA reads as TGTGCCAGCAGCCCCCGCGCGGGGGCCACTTTGGAGCAGAATACGCAGTATTTT.

The V and J genes are TRBV18 and TRBJ1-3, with unresolved D. CDR3 length: 17 residues. Trimming cost V 1 base and J 1 base, with 14 bases left between them. Germline CDR1 is KGHSH and CDR2 is LQKENI. The CDR3 DNA follows: TGTGCCAGCTCACCACAAAGGCTAGTACAGTCTGGAAACACCATATATTTT. Protein: CASSPQRLVQSGNTIYF.

V is TRBV4-1 and J is TRBJ1-5, with 8 bases lining up with TRBD1. The CDR3 is 16 residues long. Germline V gives CDR1 MGHRA, CDR2 YSYEKL. The junction had 9 bases not matched to a gene; V was cut back by 3 bases and J by 5 bases. The CDR3 DNA reads TGCGCCAGCAGCCATGTTGGACAGGGTCGAGATCAGCCCCAGCATTTT. Its translation is CASSHVGQGRDQPQHF.

V is TRBV10-3 and J is TRBJ2-2; TRBD2 aligns across 14 bases. The CDR3 contains 15 residues. Germline CDR1 and CDR2: ENHRY and SYGVKD. V shed 9 bases, J shed 3 bases, and the junction held 3 bases outside the gene matches. The CDR3 DNA follows: TGTGCCATAGGGACTAGCGGGGGACACACCGGGGAGCTGTTTTTT. It yields the protein CAIGTSGGHTGELFF.

The chain uses TRBV28 and TRBJ2-1, with D possibly TRBD2 on 7 matching bases. V was clipped by 8 bases and J by 7 bases, with 12 bases between them. CDR3 length: 12 amino acids. CDR1 is MDHEN, CDR2 SYDVKM, per germline. The CDR3 DNA sequence: TGTGCCAGCGGGGGGGCAGTGAATGAGCAGTTCTTC. Its protein product is CASGGAVNEQFF.

The rearrangement links TRBV3-1 (or the pseudogene TRBV3-2) to TRBJ1-6; no clear D gene. This CDR3 contains 14 residues. Looked up from germline, CDR1 is LGHDT and CDR2 is YNNKEL (reference sequence). Trimming took 2 bases from V and 7 from J, leaving 9 bases between them. The CDR3 DNA follows: TGTGCCAGCAGCCAAACGGCAATAAATTCACCCCTCCACTTT. This translates into CASSQTAINSPLHF.

V gene TRBV5-1 combines with J gene TRBJ2-5; 9 bases fit TRBD2. The germline V gene has CDR1 SGHRS and CDR2 YFSETQ. The CDR3 length is 14 residues. V gave up 4 bases and J gave up 7 bases; unmatched junction bases: 8. The CDR3 loop reads CASSIAGELGTQYF. The CDR3 coding sequence is TGCGCCAGCAGCATAGCGGGGGAGTTGGGGACCCAGTACTTC.

The chain links TRBV19 to TRBJ1-2, with D possibly being TRBD1 (6 bases). The germline V gene encodes CDR1 LNHDA and CDR2 SQIVND (reference sequence). The V end was cut by 6 bases, the J end by 6 bases, with 14 bases between. CDR3 length: 13 residues. CDR3 in DNA: TGTGCCAGTAGACAGGGTAATCTGGATGGCTACACCTTC. Translated: CASRQGNLDGYTF.

This chain links TRBV5-4 with TRBJ2-5; 8 nucleotides agree with TRBD1. V was pared by 4 bases and J by 4 bases, with 6 bases of the junction left unmatched. Per germline, CDR1 SGHNT and CDR2 YYREEE (reference sequence). This CDR3 is 14 amino acids long. The CDR3 loop reads CASSLVTGVETQYF. The CDR3 DNA reads TGTGCCAGCAGCCTGGTGACAGGGGTAGAGACCCAGTACTTC. The whole variable domain, remainder taken from reference TRBV5-4 and TRBJ2-5, is ETGVTQSPTHLIKTRGQQVTLRCSSQSGHNTVSWYQQALGQGPQFIFQYYREEENGRGNFPPRFSGLQFPNYSSELNVNALELDDSALYLCASSLVTGVETQYFGPGTRLLVL.

The gene calls are TRBV6-1 and TRBJ1-4; perhaps TRBD1 as D (5 bases). Between the trimmed V and J ends, which lost 2 bases and 8 bases, there was a span of 15 bases. Germline CDR1 and CDR2: MNHNS and SASEGT. This CDR3 comprises 15 residues. The CDR3 region is CASSEYGGWGEKLFF. CDR3 coding DNA: TGTGCCAGCAGTGAATACGGGGGATGGGGCGAAAAACTGTTTTTT.

The chain recombines TRBV7-9 with TRBJ2-1, with 11 bases lining up with TRBD1. V lost 4 bases, J lost 7 bases, and 18 bases stayed unmatched. CDR1 SEHNR and CDR2 FQNEAQ come from the germline V gene (reference sequence). The CDR3 has 19 residues. CDR3 sequence reads: CASSSRTGGKIGSVNEQFF. The CDR3 nucleotides read TGTGCCAGCAGCTCTAGGACAGGGGGCAAGATTGGGTCCGTTAATGAGCAGTTCTTC.

The chain employs TRBV4-3 and TRBJ2-3, with D possibly matching TRBD2 (7 bases). CDR1 is LGHNA, CDR2 YSLEER, per germline. This CDR3 comprises 16 residues. V lost 1 base, J lost 4 bases, and 15 bases lay in between. CDR3 nucleotides: TGCGCCAGCAGCCAAGGTTCGGGGGGCGGGGCAGATACGCAGTATTTT. Encoded protein: CASSQGSGGGADTQYF.

The chain couples TRBV18 to TRBJ2-4; maybe TRBD2 (6 bases). Trimming removed 3 bases from V and 9 bases from J, with 15 bases in between. CDR1 KGHSH and CDR2 LQKENI come from the germline V gene. The CDR3 length is 14 residues. The DNA for the CDR3 is TGTGCCAGCTCACCCGAGACTAGTCCGGGCATTCAGTACTTC. This codes for CASSPETSPGIQYF.

The chain uses TRBV10-3 and TRBJ1-2; D unresolved. Germline CDR1 is ENHRY and CDR2 is SYGVKD. The germline V and J ends were trimmed by 4 bases and 3 bases, with 6 bases remaining between them. The CDR3 totals 12 residues. The DNA for the CDR3 is TGTGCCATCAGTGGGGATTACTATGGCTACACCTTC. Translating gives CAISGDYYGYTF.

The chain uses TRBV28 and TRBJ2-7, with D perhaps TRBD2 (5 bases). Germline V gene sequence: CDR1 MDHEN, CDR2 SYDVKM. V was shortened by 4 bases and J by 7 bases, with 8 bases between the two germline ends. The length of the CDR3 is 11 residues. The DNA of the CDR3 is TGTGCCAGCAGTTCACCGGGGGAGCAGTACTTC. It codes for CASSSPGEQYF.

The gene calls are TRBV9 and TRBJ2-3; 10 positions match TRBD1. V was pared by 3 bases and J by 6 bases, with 1 base of the junction left unmatched. Germline CDR1 SGDLS, CDR2 YYNGEE. The CDR3 spans 13 residues. As DNA, the CDR3 is TGTGCCAGCAGCGGACAGGGGGCGGATACGCAGTATTTT. It is translated as CASSGQGADTQYF.

This sequence joins TRBV5-6 and TRBJ1-2; D is ambiguous. The CDR3 sequence is 16 residues long. Germline V CDR1 and CDR2: SGHDT, YYEEEE. Trimming cost V 2 bases and J 3 bases, with 17 bases left between them. This CDR3 is CASSLGRLAGDYGYTF. The CDR3 nucleotides read TGTGCCAGCAGCTTAGGTCGACTCGCTGGGGACTATGGCTACACCTTC.

The rearrangement joins TRBV6-5 to TRBJ2-3, with D unclear. V was cut by 4 bases and J by 7 bases, with 18 bases left in between. The CDR3 has 15 amino acids. Germline CDR1 and CDR2: MNHEY and SVGAGI. As DNA, the CDR3 is TGTGCCAGCAGTTTGGGCAGAGGTCCCATAAATACGCAGTATTTT. It specifies CASSLGRGPINTQYF.

The chain carries TRBV28 and TRBJ2-7; TRBD2 matches at 11 bases. The CDR3 extends over 15 amino acids. V gave up 2 bases and J gave up 3 bases; unmatched junction bases: 3. CDR1 is MDHEN, CDR2 SYDVKM, per germline. CDR3 region: CASSLASGGIYEQYF. Here the CDR3 DNA reads TGTGCCAGCAGTTTAGCTAGCGGGGGGATCTACGAGCAGTACTTC.

This clone appeared a single time. The genes are TRBV27 and TRBJ2-3; weak D call: TRBD1 (6 bases). The CDR3 is 16 amino acids. Germline V CDR1 and CDR2: MNHEY, SMNVEV (reference sequence). The V and J ends lost 4 bases and 0 bases respectively, with 14 bases between them. The CDR3 here is CASSSQWGPSTDTQYF. CDR3 nucleotide sequence: TGTGCCAGCAGTTCCCAATGGGGGCCTAGCACAGATACGCAGTATTTT.

The J gene is TRBJ2-7, the V gene TRBV3-1 (or the pseudogene TRBV3-2); a possible D gene is TRBD1 (7 bases). This CDR3 comprises 14 residues. Germline CDR1 reads LGHDT; CDR2 reads YNNKEL (reference sequence). V was shortened by 0 bases and J by 6 bases, with 12 bases between the two germline ends. DNA of the CDR3: TGTGCCAGCAGCCAAGATCCCAGGGGGGTCGAGCAGTACTTC. As protein: CASSQDPRGVEQYF.

V gene TRBV27 combines with J gene TRBJ1-2; D unclear. From germline, CDR1 is MNHEY and CDR2 SMNVEV (reference sequence). CDR3 length: 15 residues. V was cut by 7 bases and J by 8 bases, with 23 bases left in between. CDR3 loop: CASNPSPGQAGGYTF. The CDR3 coding sequence is TGTGCCAGCAACCCATCGCCTGGGCAGGCCGGCGGCTACACCTTC.

This clone was picked up a small number of times. The gene calls are TRBV5-1 and TRBJ1-3; the D gene is possibly TRBD1 (5 bases). The CDR3 loop spans 15 amino acids. V was cut by 0 bases and J by 0 bases, with 7 bases left in between. CDR1 SGHRS and CDR2 YFSETQ come from the germline V gene. CDR3 sequence (DNA): TGCGCCAGCAGCTTGGGGGGCAACTCTGGAAACACCATATATTTT. Its translation is CASSLGGNSGNTIYF.